This passage covers 12 T cell receptor beta chains from one sample sequenced in a study of T cell clones after liver transplantation. Data came from immunoSEQ multiplex PCR; TCRdb stores just in-frame clones and leaves some out. In the table there are roughly 80,000 clones, 70% to 90% of which are singletons. Sequencing used CD4+ T cells from blood, obtained at the 22-month timepoint. These receptors were obtained from a human patient who received a liver transplant. Some T cells may have originated in the graft donor.

A single count supports this clone. The rearrangement links TRBV10-3 to TRBJ1-1; D is undetermined. The length of the CDR3 is 12 residues. V was shortened by 6 bases and J by 1 base, with 6 bases between the two germline ends. From germline, CDR1 is ENHRY and CDR2 SYGVKD. The CDR3 reads CAIRRANTEAFF. CDR3 sequence (DNA): TGTGCCATCAGACGGGCGAACACTGAAGCTTTCTTT.

V usage is TRBV6-6 and J usage is TRBJ2-7; 8 positions agree with TRBD1. With V trimmed by 9 bases and J by 6 bases, 10 bases remained unmatched. CDR1 and CDR2 (germline): MNHNY, SVGAGI (reference sequence). There are 13 residues in the CDR3. As DNA, the CDR3 is TGTGCCAGTCGACAGGGGTCGCGCATCGAGCAGTACTTC. Its translation is CASRQGSRIEQYF.

The chain joins TRBV7-9 to TRBJ2-1; TRBD1 aligns across 9 bases. The CDR3 spans 19 residues. Germline lookup yields CDR1 SEHNR and CDR2 FQNEAQ (reference sequence). The V gene end was trimmed by 6 bases and the J gene end by 0 bases; junction bases not matched to a gene: 15. The CDR3 protein is CASSQGTGRAQSSYNEQFF. The CDR3 nucleotides read TGTGCCAGCAGTCAAGGGACAGGGAGGGCTCAGAGCTCCTACAATGAGCAGTTCTTC.

The chain uses TRBV5-1 and TRBJ2-5, with TRBD2 as a possible D gene (6 bases). CDR1 SGHRS and CDR2 YFSETQ come from the germline V gene. Trimming removed 4 bases at V and 5 bases at J, with 12 bases between. This CDR3 contains 13 residues. CDR3 nucleotides: TGCGCCAGCAGCGTGGGCCGGGGGGAGACCCAGTACTTC. Translated, it gives CASSVGRGETQYF. The full variable domain, with the rest looked up from reference TRBV5-1 and TRBJ2-5, is KAGVTQTPRYLIKTRGQQVTLSCSPISGHRSVSWYQQTPGQGLQFLFEYFSETQRNKGNFPGRFSGRQFSNSRSEMNVSTLELGDSALYLCASSVGRGETQYFGPGTRLLVL.

This clone was observed a single time. The chain combines TRBV7-2 with TRBJ1-4, with 8 bases fitting TRBD1. The CDR3 is 16 amino acids. With V trimmed by 1 base and J by 8 bases, 9 bases remained unmatched. The germline V gene encodes CDR1 SGHTA and CDR2 FQGNSA. In DNA form, the CDR3 reads TGTGCCAGCAGCTTAGACCTGACAGGGGTGAGCGAAAAACTGTTTTTT. Translation gives CASSLDLTGVSEKLFF.

The chain uses TRBV28 and TRBJ2-1; 9 bases map to TRBD2. Trimming took 5 bases from V and 1 from J; bases not matched to a gene: 9. CDR1 MDHEN and CDR2 SYDVKM come from the germline V gene. The CDR3 has 17 residues. CDR3 sequence: CASSLGGAGGSYNEQFF. The CDR3 DNA is TGTGCCAGCAGTCTTGGGGGAGCGGGAGGATCCTACAATGAGCAGTTCTTC. The full variable domain, with the rest looked up from reference TRBV28 and TRBJ2-1, is DVKVTQSSRYLVKRTGEKVFLECVQDMDHENMFWYRQDPGLGLRLIYFSYDVKMKEKGDIPEGYSVSREKKERFSLILESASTNQTSMYLCASSLGGAGGSYNEQFFGPGTRLTVL.

V is TRBV7-7 and J is TRBJ1-1; a weak D match, TRBD1 (6 bases). Trimming shortened V by 5 bases and J by 2 bases, and 21 bases separated the two germline ends. Germline V gene lookup returns CDR1 SSHAT and CDR2 FNYEAQ (reference sequence). This CDR3 contains 17 residues. CDR3 protein: CASSLLPGQPLNTEAFF. CDR3 sequence (DNA): TGTGCCAGCAGCCTACTACCGGGACAACCCTTAAACACTGAAGCTTTCTTT.

The chain employs TRBV19 and TRBJ2-2; D remains ambiguous. The CDR3 is 13 residues long. Trimming took off 3 bases at V and 6 bases at J, with 8 bases between the two ends. Germline CDR1 reads LNHDA; CDR2 reads SQIVND (reference sequence). CDR3 sequence reads: CASSIRFPGELFF. CDR3 sequence (DNA): TGTGCCAGTAGTATTAGGTTTCCCGGGGAGCTGTTTTTT.

In this sample, this clone turned up a few times. This chain uses TRBV4-3 with TRBJ2-3; perhaps TRBD2 as D (5 bases). V was clipped by 1 base and J by 2 bases, with 10 bases between them. The CDR3 runs 15 residues. Germline V gene data show CDR1 as LGHNA and CDR2 as YSLEER. The CDR3 nucleotides are TGCGCCAGCAGCCAAGCAGCGGAGTACACAGATACGCAGTATTTT. This sequence encodes CASSQAAEYTDTQYF.

CDR3 region: CSASSAYEQYF. The CDR3 DNA follows: TGCAGTGCTAGTTCCGCCTACGAGCAGTACTTC. The rearrangement uses TRBV20-1 and TRBJ2-7, with D unresolved. This CDR3 spans 11 amino acids. The V and J ends lost 3 bases and 2 bases respectively, with 5 bases between them. Germline values: CDR1 DFQATT, CDR2 SNEGSKA (reference sequence).

This clone has just one count. The chain links TRBV9 to TRBJ2-2; tentative D call: TRBD2 (6 bases). Trimming stripped 5 bases from V and 2 bases from J, with 10 bases between. The CDR3 contains 14 residues. CDR1 is SGDLS, CDR2 YYNGEE, per germline. The CDR3 region has the DNA TGTGCCAGCAGTGGACTACTTAACACCGGGGAGCTGTTTTTT. Amino acid sequence: CASSGLLNTGELFF. Filled out from reference TRBV9 and TRBJ2-2, the complete variable domain reads DSGVTQTPKHLITATGQRVTLRCSPRSGDLSVYWYQQSLDQGLQFLIQYYNGEERAKGNILERFSAQQFPDLHSELNLSSLELGDSALYFCASSGLLNTGELFFGEGSRLTVL.

The chain carries TRBV7-9 and TRBJ2-7; D gene unclear. The V gene's germline CDR1 is SEHNR and CDR2 FQNEAQ (reference sequence). V was shortened by 1 base and J by 0 bases, with 10 bases between the two germline ends. The CDR3 has 15 residues. CDR3 residues: CASSLGDSSSYEQYF. In nucleotides, the CDR3 is TGTGCCAGCAGCTTAGGCGACTCCAGCTCCTACGAGCAGTACTTC.